This record looks at one T cell receptor (beta chain) sequence and its context. CDR3 length: 15 residues. V was pared by 4 bases and J by 3 bases, with 8 bases of the junction left unmatched. The germline CDR1 and CDR2 sequences are SGHAT and FQNNGV. The data were taken from a study of blood T cell repertoires in COVID-19. At the level of the study: Samples of COVID-19 (acute and convalescent) were obtained from the United States, Italy and Spain. From T cells, B-cell-depleted T cells, or PBMCs came the material, which was cDNA or gDNA.

Original analysis: Nucleated cell counts were estimated from reference gene primer amplification. The data were produced by immunoSEQ multiplex PCR, yet TCRdb's version contains in-frame clones alone and is incomplete. V and J calls and clone size come straight from that table; D and trimming were deduced from the DNA. This sample yields some 250,000 clones, of which about nine tenths are seen a single time; approximately 12% belongs to the top ten. The Seattle patients joined while their infection was active and were tracked longitudinally afterward. The V and J genes are TRBV11-2 and TRBJ1-2; 7 positions match TRBD1. The source of this sequence is a woman in her 30s with COVID-19, enrolled during active disease. Sequenced input: peripheral blood. DNA of the CDR3: TGTGCCAGCAGCTCTTTAAGGGGGCGATACTATGGCTACACCTTC. This encodes CASSSLRGRYYGYTF. The full variable domain, completed using reference TRBV11-2 and TRBJ1-2, is EAGVAQSPRYKIIEKRQSVAFWCNPISGHATLYWYQQILGQGPKLLIQFQNNGVVDDSQLPKDRFSAERLKGVDSTLKIQPAKLEDSAVYLCASSSLRGRYYGYTFGSGTRLTVV.